The T cell receptor (beta chain) under discussion was sequenced for a study of beta chain features in type 1 diabetes. The CDR3 is 15 amino acids. Germline values: CDR1 MDHEN, CDR2 SYDVKM. The germline V and J ends were trimmed by 5 bases and 4 bases, with 16 bases remaining between them. In the case of this clone: Its antigen is undetermined.

General study points: More deletions and fewer insertions at VDJ junctions were seen in type 1 diabetes patients. TCRB repertoires of naive, central memory and Treg cells appeared more similar among patients than among healthy donors. There was a moderate but significant shortening of TCRB CDR3s in all four CD4+ subsets of Type 1 diabetes patients. Equally in patients and controls, shorter templates might have been favored by PCR.

The entirety of the isolated RNA underwent reverse transcription, so expressed TCRB transcripts were sequenced. TCRdb's copy holds only in-frame clones and misses some; the assay was immunoSEQ multiplex PCR. In the table there are 250,000 to 350,000 clones, over 11% of which are singletons. The rearrangement joins TRBV28 to TRBJ2-3, with a possible D match to TRBD2 (6 bases). The TCR was taken from a young man with type 1 diabetes. Material: naive CD4+ T cells from blood. The CDR3 DNA reads as TGTGCCAGCAGTAGGTCCGGACTAAAGGCAGATACGCAGTATTTT. Its translation: CASSRSGLKADTQYF.